The 30 T cell receptor beta chains below all came from one sample that was sequenced in a study of a mutant IDH1 vaccine in newly diagnosed glioma. Time point given: week 23, last vaccination. Doses of 300 ug of mutant IDH1 20-mer peptide were given with topical imiquimod. TCRdb's copy holds only in-frame clones and misses some; the assay was immunoSEQ multiplex PCR. The sample has tens of thousands of clones, around 82% seen once. Their cognate antigens are unknown. Sequenced here: PBMCs, sampled from a glioma patient whose treatment included an IDH1 peptide vaccine. The origin of the receptors is a man younger than 40 with glioma.

The gene calls are TRBV5-8 and TRBJ2-7; 9 bases are shared with TRBD2. This CDR3 is 15 amino acids long. The junction had 6 bases not matched to a gene; V was cut back by 4 bases and J by 1 base. Per the germline V gene, CDR1 is SGHTS and CDR2 is YDEGEE. The chain's CDR3 is CASSLSSGTSYEQYF. Written as DNA, the CDR3 is TGTGCCAGCAGCCTCTCTAGCGGGACTTCCTACGAGCAGTACTTC.

CDR3 nucleotide sequence: TGTGCCAGCAGCCTAGACAGGGGAAGGTATGACGGGGAGCTGTTTTTT. The encoded protein is CASSLDRGRYDGELFF. This chain links TRBV5-6 with TRBJ2-2; 8 bases match TRBD1. The V gene's germline CDR1 is SGHDT and CDR2 YYEEEE. V shed 4 bases, J shed 7 bases, and the junction held 12 bases outside the gene matches. This CDR3 contains 16 residues.

This rearrangement joins TRBV10-3 to TRBJ1-1; a weak D match, TRBD1 (5 bases). Per the germline V gene, CDR1 is ENHRY and CDR2 is SYGVKD. V was shortened by 2 bases and J by 4 bases, with 14 bases between the two germline ends. This CDR3 region has 15 residues. Written as DNA, the CDR3 is TGTGCCATCAGTGAGGAGCCTCAGGGCCCCACTGAAGCTTTCTTT. It codes for CAISEEPQGPTEAFF.

V is TRBV14 and J is TRBJ2-5; possible D gene TRBD2, 5 bases. V gave up 2 bases and J gave up 7 bases, with 14 bases separating them. CDR1 and CDR2 (germline): SGHDN, FVKESK. The CDR3 runs 14 residues. The CDR3 DNA reads TGTGCCAGCAGCCAATACGGGATGGAGCGGACCCAGTACTTC. Its protein is CASSQYGMERTQYF.

This chain links TRBV28 with TRBJ1-2; the D gene is possibly TRBD1 (6 bases). Germline values: CDR1 MDHEN, CDR2 SYDVKM. CDR3 length: 13 residues. Trimming pared 5 bases from V and 8 bases from J, leaving 15 bases between. This chain's CDR3 is CASSQPRGRGYTF. Here the CDR3 DNA reads TGTGCCAGCAGTCAACCCAGGGGAAGAGGCTACACCTTC.

This clone was seen a handful of times. This chain uses TRBV4-2 with TRBJ2-7, with D perhaps matching TRBD2 (7 bases). CDR3 length: 14 residues. Germline values: CDR1 LGHNA, CDR2 YNFKEQ. Trimming pared 5 bases from V and 3 bases from J, leaving 14 bases between. CDR3 in DNA: TGTGCCAGCAGCGAGGCGGGGGCTGACTACGAGCAGTACTTC. This gives the protein CASSEAGADYEQYF.

The chain joins TRBV27 to TRBJ1-2; a weak D match, TRBD1 (6 bases). This CDR3 comprises 14 residues. V dropped 5 bases and J dropped 5 bases, with 15 bases sitting between them. Germline V gives CDR1 MNHEY, CDR2 SMNVEV (reference sequence). The CDR3 loop is CASSRQAKGYGYTF. CDR3 bases: TGTGCCAGCAGTAGACAGGCCAAGGGGTATGGCTACACCTTC.

The V gene is TRBV25-1, the J gene TRBJ1-2; D is undetermined. Trimming left V 5 bases short and J 2 bases short, with 18 bases between. CDR1 is MGHDK, CDR2 SYGVNS, per germline. This CDR3 has 16 residues. The CDR3, as DNA: TGTGCCAGCAGTAAGCCGGGCGGAGATACAAACTATGGCTACACCTTC. The encoded protein is CASSKPGGDTNYGYTF.

The chain has TRBV19 and TRBJ1-1; possible D gene TRBD1, 6 bases. V lost 10 bases and J lost 0, with 12 bases in between. Germline loops: CDR1 LNHDA, CDR2 SQIVND (reference sequence). This CDR3 spans 13 amino acids. CDR3 protein: CAISRTVNTEAFF. DNA of the CDR3: TGTGCCATCTCTAGGACAGTGAACACTGAAGCTTTCTTT.

The gene calls are TRBV7-9 and TRBJ2-5; D uncertain. Germline assignment: CDR1 SEHNR and CDR2 FQNEAQ (reference sequence). The CDR3 has 14 amino acids. V lost 7 bases and J 0 bases, leaving 12 bases between the germline ends. As DNA, the CDR3 is TGTGCCAGCACCACCTCTAGGGACCAAGAGACCCAGTACTTC. Its protein product is CASTTSRDQETQYF.

This clone was observed a few times. V and J are TRBV14 and TRBJ1-1; tentative D call: TRBD1 (6 bases). V was clipped by 4 bases and J by 10 bases, with 16 bases between them. CDR3 length: 13 residues. From germline, CDR1 is SGHDN and CDR2 FVKESK. The CDR3 loop is CASSPLLQGSAFF. The DNA of the CDR3 is TGTGCCAGCAGCCCATTACTACAGGGTTCAGCTTTCTTT.

The chain employs TRBV6-5 and TRBJ2-1, with a weak D call TRBD2 (6 bases). CDR3 length: 14 residues. Germline V gene data show CDR1 as MNHEY and CDR2 as SVGAGI. Trimming stripped 2 bases from V and 8 bases from J, with 13 bases between. The CDR3 bases are TGTGCCAGCAGTTACAGGCTAGCGTCGGATGAGCAGTTCTTC. As protein: CASSYRLASDEQFF.

The chain employs TRBV11-1 and TRBJ1-1, with D tentatively TRBD1 (6 bases). V gave up 1 base and J gave up 5 bases, with 11 bases separating them. This CDR3 has 14 amino acids. Germline V gives CDR1 SGHAT, CDR2 FQDESV (reference sequence). The DNA for the CDR3 is TGTGCCAGCAGCTTAGACAGGGCGGGGACTGAAGCTTTCTTT. Amino acid sequence: CASSLDRAGTEAFF.

The chain carries TRBV29-1 and TRBJ1-1, with TRBD1 as a possible D gene (6 bases). Per germline, CDR1 SQVTM and CDR2 ANQGSEA. CDR3 length equals 12 residues. Trimming removed 5 bases from V and 1 base from J, with 8 bases in between. CDR3 sequence: CSVQGWNTEAFF. Here the CDR3 DNA reads TGCAGCGTTCAGGGGTGGAACACTGAAGCTTTCTTT.

The V gene is TRBV5-1, the J gene TRBJ2-5, with D unresolved. The germline CDR1 and CDR2 sequences are SGHRS and YFSETQ. Between the trimmed V and J ends, which lost 1 base and 1 base, there was a span of 8 bases. The CDR3 is made up of 14 amino acids. CDR3 region: CASSLQDPQETQYF. The CDR3 DNA reads TGCGCCAGCAGCTTGCAGGACCCCCAAGAGACCCAGTACTTC.

This clone is labeled as large. The gene calls are TRBV6-5 and TRBJ2-3, with TRBD2 identical over 9 bases. Germline CDR1 is MNHEY and CDR2 is SVGAGI. This CDR3 contains 16 residues. V lost 4 bases and J lost 3; bases outside the gene matches: 8. The CDR3 loop reads CASSWGNSGGTDTQYF. CDR3 nucleotide sequence: TGTGCCAGCAGTTGGGGGAATAGCGGGGGAACAGATACGCAGTATTTT.

This sequence joins TRBV11-1 and TRBJ2-5; D uncertain. Germline V gene data show CDR1 as SGHAT and CDR2 as FQDESV (reference sequence). Deletions cut 2 bases from V and 4 bases from J, with 11 bases between. The CDR3 has 14 residues. For the CDR3, the DNA is TGTGCCAGCAGCTTAAGTCACGCCACAGAGACCCAGTACTTC. Its protein is CASSLSHATETQYF.

This clone has only a few counts. The genes are TRBV10-3 and TRBJ1-1, with unresolved D. CDR3 length equals 13 residues. The germline V gene has CDR1 ENHRY and CDR2 SYGVKD. With 0 bases removed from V and 7 bases from J, the gap between germline ends came to 9 bases. The CDR3 coding sequence is TGTGCCATCAGTGAGTCGACTTTGGGTGAAGCTTTCTTT. Amino acids: CAISESTLGEAFF.

The CDR3 loop is CSVASSEGFGELFF. CDR3 in DNA: TGCAGCGTTGCCTCTAGCGAGGGTTTCGGGGAGCTGTTTTTT. The chain joins TRBV29-1 to TRBJ2-2; D perhaps matches TRBD2 (6 bases). The CDR3 is 14 amino acids. Trimming removed 4 bases at V and 7 bases at J, with 16 bases between. CDR1 is SQVTM, CDR2 ANQGSEA, per germline.

The chain couples TRBV5-4 to TRBJ1-1; D gene unclear. Trimming removed 2 bases at V and 8 bases at J, with 7 bases between. Germline V gene sequence: CDR1 SGHNT, CDR2 YYREEE (reference sequence). The CDR3 sequence is 11 residues long. The CDR3 DNA sequence: TGTGCCAGCAGCTTTAACTCAGAAGCTTTCTTT. Translation: CASSFNSEAFF.

The J gene is TRBJ1-1, the V gene TRBV7-9, with D perhaps matching TRBD1 (5 bases). CDR3 length equals 13 residues. The V gene lost 5 bases and the J gene lost 5 bases, with 12 bases spanning the gap. CDR1 is SEHNR, CDR2 FQNEAQ, per germline (reference sequence). CDR3 DNA sequence: TGTGCCAGCAGCCCCAACGGGGGGACTGAAGCTTTCTTT. Amino acids: CASSPNGGTEAFF. Using reference TRBV7-9 and TRBJ1-1 for the parts outside the CDR3, the full variable domain is DTGVSQNPRHKITKRGQNVTFRCDPISEHNRLYWYRQTLGQGPEFLTYFQNEAQLEKSRLLSDRFSAERPKGSFSTLEIQRTEQGDSAMYLCASSPNGGTEAFFGQGTRLTVV.

The chain employs TRBV4-1 and TRBJ2-3, with D possibly being TRBD1 (5 bases). CDR1 is MGHRA and CDR2 is YSYEKL in the germline V gene. CDR3 length equals 17 residues. Trimming removed 4 bases at V and 0 bases at J, with 17 bases between. The CDR3 nucleotides read TGCGCCAGCAGCCTCTCAGAGTGGGCAGGGAGCACAGATACGCAGTATTTT. Encoded protein: CASSLSEWAGSTDTQYF.

The rearrangement uses TRBV27 and TRBJ2-5; 8 nucleotides align to TRBD2. V trimming: 3 bases; J trimming: 5 bases; junction bases outside the gene matches: 8. CDR1 is MNHEY, CDR2 SMNVEV, per germline (reference sequence). CDR3 length: 15 residues. CDR3 sequence: CASSFPPREGETQYF. Written as DNA, the CDR3 is TGTGCCAGCAGTTTCCCGCCTCGGGAGGGGGAGACCCAGTACTTC.

This clone occurred once. The chain links TRBV5-6 to TRBJ2-5; TRBD2 matches at 7 bases. The CDR3 sequence is 15 residues long. V dropped 2 bases and J dropped 2; count of bases not matched to a gene: 6. Germline assignment: CDR1 SGHDT and CDR2 YYEEEE. Here the CDR3 reads CASSFVTSAQETQYF. The CDR3 DNA follows: TGTGCCAGCAGCTTTGTTACTAGCGCTCAAGAGACCCAGTACTTC. The whole variable domain, remainder taken from reference TRBV5-6 and TRBJ2-5, is DAGVTQSPTHLIKTRGQQVTLRCSPKSGHDTVSWYQQALGQGPQFIFQYYEEEERQRGNFPDRFSGHQFPNYSSELNVNALLLGDSALYLCASSFVTSAQETQYFGPGTRLLVL.

This sequence joins TRBV29-1 and TRBJ2-3; no clear D gene. Germline V gives CDR1 SQVTM, CDR2 ANQGSEA. The CDR3 is 11 amino acids. Trimming shortened V by 4 bases and J by 6 bases, and 8 bases separated the two germline ends. The CDR3 bases are TGCAGCGTTGCTCGGTCGGATACGCAGTATTTT. It encodes CSVARSDTQYF.

The chain recombines TRBV6-5 with TRBJ1-1; no definite D call. The CDR3 runs to 14 residues. The V gene lost 3 bases and the J gene lost 1 base, with 9 bases spanning the gap. The V gene's germline CDR1 is MNHEY and CDR2 SVGAGI. The CDR3 region is CASSYESQNTEAFF. The CDR3 DNA reads TGTGCCAGCAGTTATGAATCCCAGAACACTGAAGCTTTCTTT.

The chain couples TRBV19 to TRBJ2-7; D possibly corresponds to TRBD2 (6 bases). Trimming cost V 0 bases and J 6 bases, with 15 bases left between them. CDR1 LNHDA and CDR2 SQIVND come from the germline V gene (reference sequence). The CDR3 is 15 amino acids. The CDR3 coding sequence is TGTGCCAGTAGTATAGAGGACTCCTTCGGGGGCGAGCAGTACTTC. It codes for CASSIEDSFGGEQYF.

The J gene is TRBJ1-1, the V gene TRBV11-2; no clear D. The CDR3 has 13 amino acids. CDR1 and CDR2 from the germline V gene are SGHAT and FQNNGV. Trimming removed 0 bases from V and 1 base from J, with 3 bases in between. In DNA form, the CDR3 reads TGTGCCAGCAGCTTAGACCCGAACACTGAAGCTTTCTTT. This codes for CASSLDPNTEAFF.

This clone came up a few times. The V call is TRBV10-1, the J call TRBJ1-1; possible D gene TRBD1, 5 bases. Per the germline V gene, CDR1 is WNHNN and CDR2 is SYGVQD (reference sequence). The CDR3 contains 13 residues. The germline V and J ends were trimmed by 5 bases and 5 bases, with 12 bases remaining between them. For the CDR3, the DNA is TGCGCCAGCAGTTCAGGGTCTATTACTGAAGCTTTCTTT. The encoded protein is CASSSGSITEAFF.

This chain uses TRBV5-1 with TRBJ1-2; D may be TRBD1 (6 bases). The CDR3 is 14 residues long. Germline lookup yields CDR1 SGHRS and CDR2 YFSETQ. Trimming stripped 3 bases from V and 5 bases from J, with 14 bases between. CDR3 bases: TGCGCCAGCAGCTCACGACCAGGGGAGTATGGCTACACCTTC. Residues: CASSSRPGEYGYTF.